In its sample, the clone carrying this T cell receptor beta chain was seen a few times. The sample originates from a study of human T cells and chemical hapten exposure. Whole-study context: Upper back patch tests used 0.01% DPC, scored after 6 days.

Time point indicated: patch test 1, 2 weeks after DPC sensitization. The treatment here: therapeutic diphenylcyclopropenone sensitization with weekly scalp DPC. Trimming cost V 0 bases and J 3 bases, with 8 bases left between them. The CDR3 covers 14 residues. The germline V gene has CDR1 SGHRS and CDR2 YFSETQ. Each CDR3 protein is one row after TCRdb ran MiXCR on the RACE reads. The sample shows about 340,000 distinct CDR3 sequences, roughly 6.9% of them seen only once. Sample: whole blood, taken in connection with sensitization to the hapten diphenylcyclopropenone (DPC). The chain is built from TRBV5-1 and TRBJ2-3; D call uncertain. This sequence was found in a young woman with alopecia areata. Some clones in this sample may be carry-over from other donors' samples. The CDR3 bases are TGCGCCAGCAGCTTGGTCACGATTACAGATACGCAGTATTTT. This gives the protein CASSLVTITDTQYF.